Below are 23 T cell receptor beta chains sequenced from a single sample in a study of OX40 agonist ivuxolimab in advanced cancers. Method: immunoSEQ multiplex PCR; TCRdb's copy keeps in-frame clones and lacks some. The table includes 80,000 or so clones, 86% detected once. The source material was CD4+ or CD8+ T cells sorted from blood, sampled in a trial of the OX40 agonist ivuxolimab. The receptor source for this set is an adult with an advanced solid tumor such as melanoma, head and neck, liver or kidney cancer.

This clone has only a few counts. This chain uses TRBV5-1 with TRBJ2-5; D remains unclear. The CDR3 extends over 13 amino acids. V lost 4 bases and J 3 bases, leaving 10 bases between the germline ends. The germline CDR1 and CDR2 sequences are SGHRS and YFSETQ. The CDR3: CASSGVAKETQYF. CDR3 DNA: TGCGCCAGCAGCGGGGTCGCTAAAGAGACCCAGTACTTC.

V gene TRBV10-1 combines with J gene TRBJ2-1; the match to TRBD1 covers 12 bases. V gave up 3 bases and J gave up 8 bases; unmatched junction bases: 8. The germline V gene encodes CDR1 WNHNN and CDR2 SYGVQD (reference sequence). The CDR3 has 16 residues. The CDR3 loop is CASSDGGTGGRDEQFF. Written as DNA, the CDR3 is TGCGCCAGCAGTGACGGGGGGACAGGGGGCAGGGATGAGCAGTTCTTC.

As regards this clone: A clone one base away is much larger, so this may be a read error. V is TRBV7-3 and J is TRBJ1-1; D not resolved. CDR1 SGHTA and CDR2 FQGTGA come from the germline V gene. The CDR3 runs to 13 residues. V shed 1 base and J shed 1 base, with 4 bases lying between them. The CDR3 DNA is TGTGCCAGCAGCTTAAGACCGAACACTGAAGCTTTCTTT. This encodes CASSLRPNTEAFF.

The chain carries TRBV11-1 and TRBJ2-1; D is undetermined. This CDR3 has 12 residues. Germline CDR1 and CDR2: SGHAT and FQDESV (reference sequence). V was trimmed by 1 base and J by 5 bases, leaving 3 bases between them. Here the CDR3 DNA reads TGTGCCAGCAGCTTAGACGACAATGAGCAGTTCTTC. This gives the protein CASSLDDNEQFF.

The genes are TRBV4-1 and TRBJ2-1; 11 nucleotides align to TRBD2. Trimming cost V 1 base and J 4 bases; bases outside gene matches: 3. The germline gives CDR1 MGHRA, CDR2 YSYEKL. This CDR3 region has 16 residues. CDR3 sequence (DNA): TGCGCCAGCAGCCAAGTAGCGGGGGGGATTTACAATGAGCAGTTCTTC. This translates into CASSQVAGGIYNEQFF.

The genes are TRBV27 and TRBJ2-1, with D maybe TRBD2 (7 bases). The CDR3 has 15 amino acids. Germline loops: CDR1 MNHEY, CDR2 SMNVEV (reference sequence). V lost 2 bases and J 4 bases, leaving 12 bases between the germline ends. CDR3 bases: TGTGCCAGCAGTTTAGGGGGGGGCACTTACAATGAGCAGTTCTTC. Translated: CASSLGGGTYNEQFF.

The chain carries TRBV6-6 and TRBJ2-3; perhaps TRBD2 as D (5 bases). Germline assignment: CDR1 MNHNY and CDR2 SVGAGI (reference sequence). The CDR3 has 15 residues. The V and J ends lost 0 bases and 2 bases respectively, with 9 bases between them. The CDR3 DNA follows: TGTGCCAGCAGTTACTCGGACTGGCACACAGATACGCAGTATTTT. Translating gives CASSYSDWHTDTQYF.

This clone was seen only once. The rearrangement links TRBV2 to TRBJ2-5; perhaps TRBD1 as D (5 bases). This CDR3 has 12 residues. Germline CDR1 SNHLY, CDR2 FYNNEI. The V end was cut by 6 bases, the J end by 5 bases, with 10 bases between. The CDR3 DNA sequence: TGTGCCAGCAGGGCGTACAGGGAGACCCAGTACTTC. It yields the protein CASRAYRETQYF.

The chain joins TRBV4-1 to TRBJ1-6; D not resolved. Trimming stripped 0 bases from V and 8 bases from J, with 14 bases between. Germline lookup yields CDR1 MGHRA and CDR2 YSYEKL. There are 16 residues in the CDR3. This chain's CDR3 is CASSQDPARGYSPLHF. The DNA of the CDR3 is TGCGCCAGCAGCCAAGATCCGGCCAGAGGTTATTCACCCCTCCACTTT.

This chain connects TRBV7-2 to TRBJ2-3, with TRBD2 as a possible D gene (6 bases). This CDR3 region has 15 residues. From germline, CDR1 is SGHTA and CDR2 FQGNSA. V was cut by 5 bases and J by 6 bases, with 18 bases left in between. CDR3 sequence reads: CASSQRGLSTDTQYF. In nucleotides, the CDR3 is TGTGCCAGCAGCCAACGGGGACTGTCGACGGATACGCAGTATTTT.

The chain combines TRBV30 with TRBJ1-1; TRBD1 is a possible D gene (5 bases). Per the germline V gene, CDR1 is GTSNPN and CDR2 is SVGIG (reference sequence). Trimming removed 0 bases at V and 8 bases at J, with 13 bases between. The CDR3 is made up of 13 amino acids. The CDR3 loop is CAWSVPGGREAFF. In DNA, the CDR3 is TGTGCCTGGAGTGTCCCGGGGGGTAGAGAAGCTTTCTTT.

The J gene is TRBJ2-7, the V gene TRBV7-3; no firm D call. The V gene's germline CDR1 is SGHTA and CDR2 FQGTGA. The CDR3 runs to 13 residues. The V end was cut by 5 bases, the J end by 6 bases, with 14 bases between. The CDR3 is CASSNGPSGEQYF. In DNA form, the CDR3 reads TGTGCCAGCAGCAATGGGCCCTCGGGCGAGCAGTACTTC. Complete variable domain (other parts from reference TRBV7-3 and TRBJ2-7): GAGVSQTPSNKVTEKGKYVELRCDPISGHTALYWYRQSLGQGPEFLIYFQGTGAADDSGLPNDRFFAVRPEGSVSTLKIQRTERGDSAVYLCASSNGPSGEQYFGPGTRLTVT.

The rearrangement joins TRBV18 to TRBJ1-5, with 8 bases identical to TRBD1. CDR1 and CDR2 (germline): KGHSH, LQKENI. J was trimmed by 4 bases and V by 8 bases; bases with no gene match: 7. The CDR3 loop spans 14 amino acids. CDR3 nucleotide sequence: TGTGCCAGCGCTCAGGGGGCAAGGAATCAGCCCCAGCATTTT. Translation gives CASAQGARNQPQHF.

The V call is TRBV6-5, the J call TRBJ1-2; D is ambiguous. This CDR3 spans 15 amino acids. The germline V and J ends were trimmed by 0 bases and 8 bases, with 16 bases remaining between them. CDR1 and CDR2 from the germline V gene are MNHEY and SVGAGI. CDR3 sequence (DNA): TGTGCCAGCAGTTACTCGTTCTCAGAACATAGGGGCTACACCTTC. The encoded protein is CASSYSFSEHRGYTF.

This chain uses TRBV2 with TRBJ2-3, with TRBD1 identical over 9 bases. The CDR3 is made up of 16 amino acids. J lost 2 bases, V lost 3 bases, and 6 bases had no gene match. CDR1 is SNHLY, CDR2 FYNNEI, per germline. The CDR3 coding sequence is TGTGCCAGCAGTGAGTCGGGACAGGGAAACACAGATACGCAGTATTTT. Translating gives CASSESGQGNTDTQYF.

In its sample, this clone was seen once. This rearrangement joins TRBV6-5 to TRBJ1-2; D uncertain. Germline CDR1 and CDR2: MNHEY and SVGAGI. CDR3 size: 11 residues. The germline V and J ends were trimmed by 5 bases and 4 bases, with 5 bases remaining between them. CDR3 residues: CASSEPYGYTF. CDR3 nucleotide sequence: TGTGCCAGCAGTGAACCCTATGGCTACACCTTC.

The chain carries TRBV10-3 and TRBJ2-5; 7 positions agree with TRBD2. Germline V gene data show CDR1 as ENHRY and CDR2 as SYGVKD. With V trimmed by 0 bases and J by 1 base, 5 bases remained unmatched. The length of the CDR3 is 16 residues. The CDR3 DNA follows: TGTGCCATCAGTGAGTCGAGCGGGACCTTCCAAGAGACCCAGTACTTC. This codes for CAISESSGTFQETQYF.

This chain joins TRBV10-2 and TRBJ2-2, with D unresolved. The V gene's germline CDR1 is WSHSY and CDR2 SAAADI. The CDR3 loop spans 13 amino acids. Trimming took off 7 bases at V and 5 bases at J, with 11 bases between the two ends. For the CDR3, the DNA is TGCGCCAGCAAGGATAGGATGACCGGGGAGCTGTTTTTT. It yields the protein CASKDRMTGELFF.

The V gene is TRBV7-9, the J gene TRBJ2-5, with TRBD2 as a possible D gene (5 bases). Germline V lookup: CDR1 SEHNR, CDR2 FQNEAQ (reference sequence). V was cut by 1 base and J by 1 base, with 16 bases left in between. CDR3 length: 17 residues. Here the CDR3 reads CASSLVLEGRVQETQYF. In DNA, the CDR3 is TGTGCCAGCAGCTTAGTATTAGAGGGCAGAGTCCAAGAGACCCAGTACTTC.

The chain joins TRBV7-2 to TRBJ2-5; D not resolved. Trimming removed 7 bases at V and 4 bases at J, with 13 bases between. Per germline, CDR1 SGHTA and CDR2 FQGNSA. The CDR3 consists of 13 residues. CDR3 in amino acids: CASTRGTGETQYF. DNA of the CDR3: TGTGCCAGCACCCGAGGTACCGGAGAGACCCAGTACTTC.

V gene TRBV7-2 combines with J gene TRBJ1-4, with D hard to call. The V and J ends lost 2 bases and 4 bases respectively, with 11 bases between them. Germline CDR1 is SGHTA and CDR2 is FQGNSA. The CDR3 length is 15 residues. The CDR3 DNA sequence: TGTGCCAGCAGCTTACAAAGGGCGATTAATGAAAAACTGTTTTTT. Protein sequence: CASSLQRAINEKLFF. Full variable domain (missing parts from reference TRBV7-2 and TRBJ1-4): GAGVSQSPSNKVTEKGKDVELRCDPISGHTALYWYRQSLGQGLEFLIYFQGNSAPDKSGLPSDRFSAERTGGSVSTLTIQRTQQEDSAVYLCASSLQRAINEKLFFGSGTQLSVL.

On this clone itself: This sample includes further DNA sequences coding for the same CDR3. V is TRBV5-4 and J is TRBJ2-5, with D possibly called TRBD1 or TRBD2 (5 bases each). The CDR3 contains 14 residues. Germline V gives CDR1 SGHNT, CDR2 YYREEE (reference sequence). With 8 bases removed from V and 2 bases from J, the gap between germline ends came to 16 bases. Written as DNA, the CDR3 is TGTGCCAGTAGCAGAGGGACGGGACAAGAGACCCAGTACTTC. This sequence encodes CASSRGTGQETQYF.

V gene TRBV21-1 combines with J gene TRBJ2-1; the D call TRBD1 from the table was never checked on the DNA. TRBV21-1 is given as a pseudogene. The CDR3 consists of 13 residues. This chain's CDR3 is CASSNRTGNEQFF. The CDR3 nucleotides read TGTGCCAGCAGCAATAGGACAGGCAATGAGCAGTTCTTC.